The 11 T cell receptor beta chains listed next were all sequenced from one sample in a study of cytomegalovirus exposure and HLA in healthy donors (dated by TCRdb to 2016 to 2017). Libraries were constructed by the immunoSEQ multiplex PCR assay. A mixture of 60 forward primers for TCR Vbeta segments and 13 reverse primers for TCR Jbeta segments was used in the multiplex PCR. The immuneACCESS repertoire file appears here via TCRdb, limited to in-frame rearrangements. These files lack a portion of the clones; in checked studies, under half of the deficit traces to unresolved V genes, and the cause of the others is not known. Within this sample are 170,000 or so clones, with about three quarters of them counted one time only. The ten largest make up approximately 1.3% of the sample. Sequenced input: PBMCs. Source of these receptors: a woman between 25 and 40 years old in good health and CMV-seropositive.

The chain uses TRBV4-3 and TRBJ1-2, with D possibly TRBD1 on 5 matching bases. Germline CDR1 LGHNA, CDR2 YSLEER. V was trimmed by 5 bases and J by 4 bases, leaving 11 bases between them. This CDR3 has 13 amino acids. CDR3 DNA: TGCGCCAGCAGCGAGGGGAGGAGCTATGGCTACACCTTC. It is translated as CASSEGRSYGYTF.

The V gene is TRBV5-1, the J gene TRBJ2-5; D not certain. The CDR3 has 16 residues. V dropped 0 bases and J dropped 2 bases, with 14 bases sitting between them. CDR1 is SGHRS, CDR2 YFSETQ, per germline. The CDR3 nucleotides read TGCGCCAGCAGCTTGGGGTACTCGGGTGGGCAAGAGACCCAGTACTTC. Amino acid sequence: CASSLGYSGGQETQYF.

This clone was seen more than once but under ten times. Distinct nucleotide sequences in the sample also encode this CDR3. The chain couples TRBV30 to TRBJ2-7; D remains ambiguous. Per germline, CDR1 GTSNPN and CDR2 SVGIG (reference sequence). V gave up 0 bases and J gave up 2 bases, with 8 bases separating them. The CDR3 length is 13 residues. For the CDR3, the DNA is TGTGCCTGGAGTGTATCAGGCCCCTACGAGCAGTACTTC. It codes for CAWSVSGPYEQYF.

The V gene is TRBV6-6, the J gene TRBJ2-2; D perhaps matches TRBD1 (5 bases). The CDR3 is 15 amino acids. Trimming pared 4 bases from V and 3 bases from J, leaving 12 bases between. The germline V gene encodes CDR1 MNHNY and CDR2 SVGAGI (reference sequence). The CDR3 DNA is TGTGCCAGCAGTTCTAGTGGGGCCGACACCGGGGAGCTGTTTTTT. Its protein product is CASSSSGADTGELFF.

The chain employs TRBV7-2 and TRBJ2-7; the D is unclear. V lost 5 bases and J lost 3, with 5 bases in between. The CDR3 contains 11 residues. Germline CDR1 and CDR2: SGHTA and FQGNSA. The CDR3 sequence is CASSRDYEQYF. CDR3 DNA: TGTGCCAGCAGCCGCGACTACGAGCAGTACTTC.

This sequence joins TRBV18 and TRBJ1-1, with a weak D call TRBD1 (5 bases). This CDR3 is 15 amino acids long. The germline V and J ends were trimmed by 4 bases and 1 base, with 13 bases remaining between them. The germline V gene encodes CDR1 KGHSH and CDR2 LQKENI. The CDR3 DNA is TGTGCCAGCTCACGCCCGCGTGGACAGAACACTGAAGCTTTCTTT. Protein sequence: CASSRPRGQNTEAFF. The full variable domain, completed using reference TRBV18 and TRBJ1-1, is NAGVMQNPRHLVRRRGQEARLRCSPMKGHSHVYWYRQLPEEGLKFMVYLQKENIIDESGMPKERFSAEFPKEGPSILRIQQVVRGDSAAYFCASSRPRGQNTEAFFGQGTRLTVV.

This clone was counted between two and nine times. The chain recombines TRBV7-8 with TRBJ1-1, with 10 bases aligning to TRBD1. CDR3 length: 15 amino acids. Germline trimming cut 3 bases from V and 6 bases from J; bases unmatched to any gene: 7. Germline V gives CDR1 SGHVS, CDR2 FQNEAQ. In DNA form, the CDR3 reads TGTGCCAGCAGCTTCCGGGACAGGGGCAGCGCTGAAGCTTTCTTT. This gives the protein CASSFRDRGSAEAFF.

The chain employs TRBV27 and TRBJ1-4, with D maybe TRBD1 (5 bases). Germline CDR1 MNHEY, CDR2 SMNVEV (reference sequence). The germline V and J ends were trimmed by 3 bases and 7 bases, with 12 bases remaining between them. The length of the CDR3 is 14 residues. The CDR3 here is CASSFTGSGEKLFF. As DNA, the CDR3 is TGTGCCAGCAGTTTCACAGGTTCCGGTGAAAAACTGTTTTTT.

The J gene is TRBJ2-7, the V gene TRBV2; weak D call: TRBD2 (5 bases). Germline CDR1 is SNHLY and CDR2 is FYNNEI. This CDR3 is built from 14 residues. V lost 5 bases and J lost 0, with 11 bases in between. The CDR3 DNA reads as TGTGCCAGCAGTCTTTTCCGGGACTCCTACGAGCAGTACTTC. Amino acid sequence: CASSLFRDSYEQYF.

V usage is TRBV27 and J usage is TRBJ2-4, with D possibly TRBD1 on 6 matching bases. V was trimmed by 4 bases and J by 2 bases, leaving 12 bases between them. Germline V lookup: CDR1 MNHEY, CDR2 SMNVEV (reference sequence). The CDR3 is 15 amino acids. The CDR3 sequence is CASSSRQDPKNIQYF. The CDR3 DNA reads TGTGCCAGCAGTTCGCGACAGGACCCCAAAAACATTCAGTACTTC.

This clone was counted once. For the CDR3, the DNA is TGTGCCAGCAGATCGGTAAAATCTGGAAACACCATATATTTT. Amino acid sequence: CASRSVKSGNTIYF. The rearrangement joins TRBV7-6 to TRBJ1-3; D uncertain. The CDR3 loop spans 14 amino acids. V lost 6 bases, J lost 1 base, and 10 bases lay in between. Germline assignment: CDR1 SGHVS and CDR2 FNYEAQ.